Below, one T cell receptor (beta chain) is given with its context. Its matching antigen is unknown. Germline is not matched at one junction end, which may reflect a read error. Nominally healthy donors provided the samples, though records likely missed some immune exposures. CDR1 and CDR2 from the germline V gene are SSHAT and FNYEAQ (reference sequence). The CDR3 runs to 14 residues. This specimen belongs to a study of cytomegalovirus exposure and HLA in healthy donors. Study-wide results and caveats: Some V segments, including TRBV6-2 and TRBV6-3, were excluded as indistinguishable. Later on, a genetic analysis was performed. It linked a missense variant in DCLRE1C with V- and J-gene trimming of TCR beta. There were some public TCRs occurring in many donors, but most TCR sequences were rare.

PCR involved 60 Vbeta and 13 Jbeta primers. Generated by immunoSEQ multiplex PCR, the TCRdb table keeps only in-frame clones and is missing some. This table holds 300,000 or so clones, approximately 84% found once. This rearrangement joins TRBV7-7 to TRBJ2-5; 9 bases fit TRBD2. Sequenced: PBMCs. The source of this sequence is a middle-aged woman in good health and CMV-seropositive. The CDR3 loop reads CASSSGGREETQYF. CDR3 DNA sequence: TGTGCTAGCAGCTCGGGCGGGAGGGAAGAGACCCAGTACTTC.